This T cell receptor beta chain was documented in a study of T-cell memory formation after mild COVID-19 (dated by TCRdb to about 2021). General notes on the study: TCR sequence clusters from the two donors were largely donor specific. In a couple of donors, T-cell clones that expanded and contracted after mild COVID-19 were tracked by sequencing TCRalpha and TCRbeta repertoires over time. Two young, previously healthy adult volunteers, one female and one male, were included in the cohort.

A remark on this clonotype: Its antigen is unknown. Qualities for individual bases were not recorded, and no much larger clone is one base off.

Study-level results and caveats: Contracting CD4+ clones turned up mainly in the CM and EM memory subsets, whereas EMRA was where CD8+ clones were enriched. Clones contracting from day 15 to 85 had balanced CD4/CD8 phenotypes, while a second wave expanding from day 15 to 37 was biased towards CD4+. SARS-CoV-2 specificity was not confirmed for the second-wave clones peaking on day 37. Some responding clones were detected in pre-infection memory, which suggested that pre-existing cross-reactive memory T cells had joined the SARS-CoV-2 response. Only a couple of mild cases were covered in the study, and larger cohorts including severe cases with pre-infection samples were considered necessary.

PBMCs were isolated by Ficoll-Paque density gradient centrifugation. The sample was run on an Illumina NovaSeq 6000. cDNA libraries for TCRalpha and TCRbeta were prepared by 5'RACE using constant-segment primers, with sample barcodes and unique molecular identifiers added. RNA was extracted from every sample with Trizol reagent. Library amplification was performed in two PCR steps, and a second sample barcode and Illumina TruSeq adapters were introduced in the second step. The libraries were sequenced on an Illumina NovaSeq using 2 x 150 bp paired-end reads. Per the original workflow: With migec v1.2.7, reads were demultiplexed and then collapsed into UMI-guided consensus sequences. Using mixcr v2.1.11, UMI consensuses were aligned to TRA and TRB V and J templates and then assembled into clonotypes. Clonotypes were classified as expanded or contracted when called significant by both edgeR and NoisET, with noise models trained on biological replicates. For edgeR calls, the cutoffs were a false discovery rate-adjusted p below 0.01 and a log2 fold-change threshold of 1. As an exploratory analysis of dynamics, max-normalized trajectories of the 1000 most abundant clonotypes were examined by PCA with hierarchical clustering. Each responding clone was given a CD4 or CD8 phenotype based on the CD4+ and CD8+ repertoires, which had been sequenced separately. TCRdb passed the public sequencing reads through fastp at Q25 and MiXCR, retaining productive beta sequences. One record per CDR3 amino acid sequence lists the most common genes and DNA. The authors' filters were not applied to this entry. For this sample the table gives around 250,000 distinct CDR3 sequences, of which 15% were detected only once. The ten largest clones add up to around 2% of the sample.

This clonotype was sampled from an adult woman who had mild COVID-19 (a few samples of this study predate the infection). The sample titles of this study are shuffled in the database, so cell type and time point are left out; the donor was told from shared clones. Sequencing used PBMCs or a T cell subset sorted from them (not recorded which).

The DNA sequence is as follows: TGTGCCACCAGCAGGGAACAGGGGTGGGACCAGTTCTTC. Translated, this is CATSREQGWDQFF. The rearranged segments are TRBV15 and TRBJ2-1; TRBD1 aligns with 7 central bases. From its cysteine to its phenylalanine, the CDR3 spans 13 amino acids. Only CDR3 DNA remains: 39 bases, in frame from the first base. Trimming takes 3 bases off V and 13 bases off J; junction bases not matched to a gene: 9. From the germline V gene (reference sequence), CDR1 is LNHNV and CDR2 is YYDKDF. Outside the CDR3, residues come from the reference TRBV15 and TRBJ2-1 proteins, so the full variable domain is: DAMVIQNPRYQVTQFGKPVTLSCSQTLNHNVMYWYQQKSSQAPKLLFHYYDKDFNNEADTPDNFQSRRPNTSFCFLDIRSPGLGDTAMYLCATSREQGWDQFFGPGTRLTVL.